What follows describes a single T cell receptor beta chain. The antigen it binds to is not known. No much larger clonotype is one base removed from it; base qualities were not supplied. The data were taken from a study (dated by TCRdb to the mid-2010s). Turning to the overall study: The study tested whether tumor-infiltrating Tregs in breast cancer are recruited from blood Tregs or converted in situ from other CD4+ T cell subsets. The full study reports these points: Rather than covering whole repertoires, validation in the larger cohort was restricted to a single TCR beta V-J rearrangement. Tumor memory CD4+ T cell TCR gene usage was found to cluster with blood and lymph node memory CD4+ cells and with lymph node naive CD4+ cells. Tumor-infiltrating Treg TCR alpha and beta sequences overlapped most with tumor naive CD4+ T cells, then with blood naive CD4+ T cells.

Full-length TCR variable regions were amplified by 5' RACE PCR with constant-region reverse primers, followed by semi-nested PCR with Nested Universal Primer A. Using the ReliaPrep RNA Cell Miniprep System, total RNA was extracted, and the SMARTer RACE 5'/3' Kit was then used to reverse transcribe the RNA into 5'RACE-ready cDNA. Multiplex adaptors were used to barcode full-length TCR alpha and beta libraries, and the barcoded libraries were sequenced on an Illumina MiSeq. The authors' pipeline ran thus. For each of nine subset-tissue groups, sequencing data from the five patients were pooled, and the groups were then compared using unsupervised clustering of TCR gene usage. The Morisita-Horn index was used to calculate repertoire similarity, with shared sequences weighted by how much each contributed to each repertoire. Clones were called with MiXCR by TCRdb after fastp trimmed the public reads at Q25, and only in-frame beta chains were retained. Rows are combined by CDR3 protein, so each entry shows the most common genes and DNA. The V and J calls and clone size are TCRdb's, not the authors'. Within this sample are 50,000 to 70,000 distinct CDR3 sequences, with around 20% of them counted one time only. In total, the top ten clones hold 2.5% to 3.5% of the sample.

Tregs were isolated as CD4+CD25+CD127-/low cells. Tregs, naive and memory CD4+ T cells from tumor, blood and ipsilateral draining lymph nodes of about 5 breast cancer patients underwent full-length TCR alpha and beta sequencing. Tumor tissue and lymph nodes obtained by ipsilateral axillary dissection were perfused with PBS, cut into small pieces and digested using collagenase I and hyaluronidase. FACS confirmed that the sorted cell populations were more than 90% pure. Trimming removed 3 bases from V and 5 bases from J, leaving 12 bases between the germline ends. The germline V gene encodes CDR1 SGHAT and CDR2 FQNNGV. Including cysteine and phenylalanine, the CDR3 has 14 amino acids. Just CDR3 DNA is preserved here, 42 bases in frame from base 1.

What was sequenced was tumor-infiltrating Tregs sorted from the breast tumor. The chain is encoded by TRBV11-2 joined to TRBJ2-3, with the D gene possibly TRBD1 or TRBD2, each one fitting 5 bases. The clonotype comes from a female donor with breast cancer. The base sequence is TGTGCCAGCAGCTTCCAAACTAGGGGAGATACGCAGTATTTT. Its amino acids are CASSFQTRGDTQYF.